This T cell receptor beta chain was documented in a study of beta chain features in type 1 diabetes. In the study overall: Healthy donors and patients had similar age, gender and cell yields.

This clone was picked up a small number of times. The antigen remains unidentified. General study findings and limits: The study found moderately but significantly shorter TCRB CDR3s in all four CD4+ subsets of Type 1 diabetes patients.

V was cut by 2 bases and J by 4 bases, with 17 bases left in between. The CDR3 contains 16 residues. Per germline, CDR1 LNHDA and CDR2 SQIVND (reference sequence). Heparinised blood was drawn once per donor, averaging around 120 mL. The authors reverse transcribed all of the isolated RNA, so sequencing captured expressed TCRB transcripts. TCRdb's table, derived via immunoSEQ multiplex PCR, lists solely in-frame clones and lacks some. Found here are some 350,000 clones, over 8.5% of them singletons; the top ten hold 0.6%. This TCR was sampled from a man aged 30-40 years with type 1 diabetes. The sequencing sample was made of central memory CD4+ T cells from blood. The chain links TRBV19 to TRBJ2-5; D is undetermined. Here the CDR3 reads CASSISASSFSETQYF. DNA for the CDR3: TGTGCCAGTAGTATATCGGCTAGTAGCTTTTCAGAGACCCAGTACTTC.